This is a list of T cell receptor beta chains from one sample in a study of blood T cell repertoires in COVID-19. Profiling relied on immunoSEQ multiplex PCR, and the TCRdb table lists in-frame clones only, not all of them. This table holds about 180,000 clones, approximately 81% found once. Sequencing input: PBMCs or T cells enriched from blood (not recorded which). The receptor source for this set is a woman aged 40 to 50 with acute COVID-19. Both conserved end residues are part of each CDR3. A D gene is named only where the DNA matches it firmly.

d_gene: TRBD1; j_gene: TRBJ1-2; v_gene: TRBV5-4; CDR3aa: CASSGRDRGSYGYTF
d_gene: TRBD1; j_gene: TRBJ1-5; v_gene: TRBV7-8; CDR3aa: CASSQQGAFNQPQHF
d_gene: -; j_gene: TRBJ2-3; v_gene: TRBV15; CDR3aa: CATSRDFQTGDRDTQYF
d_gene: -; j_gene: TRBJ1-2; v_gene: TRBV20-1; CDR3aa: CSASLGGSYGYTF
d_gene: -; j_gene: TRBJ1-1; v_gene: TRBV5-8; CDR3aa: CASSLQGSIGTEAFF
d_gene: TRBD1; j_gene: TRBJ2-2; v_gene: TRBV19; CDR3aa: CASKGTGDTGELFF
d_gene: TRBD2; j_gene: TRBJ2-2; v_gene: TRBV25-1; CDR3aa: CASSGLAVMNTGELFF
d_gene: TRBD2; j_gene: TRBJ2-3; v_gene: TRBV3-1/TRBV3-2; CDR3aa: CASSQQGLAGGAQYF
d_gene: TRBD2; j_gene: TRBJ2-5; v_gene: TRBV5-1; CDR3aa: CASSYSLSGTRETQYF
d_gene: -; j_gene: TRBJ2-3; v_gene: TRBV27; CDR3aa: CASSLQSLSTDTQYF
d_gene: TRBD2; j_gene: TRBJ2-7; v_gene: TRBV5-1; CDR3aa: CASSISLAGESYEQYF
d_gene: -; j_gene: TRBJ1-1; v_gene: TRBV7-6; CDR3aa: CASSLTGRTEAFF
d_gene: TRBD1; j_gene: TRBJ2-2; v_gene: TRBV5-6; CDR3aa: CASRLGQGNTGELFF
d_gene: TRBD1; j_gene: TRBJ2-1; v_gene: TRBV30; CDR3aa: CAWSGTGEQFF
d_gene: TRBD2; j_gene: TRBJ2-3; v_gene: TRBV18; CDR3aa: CASCGGEVDTQYF
d_gene: -; j_gene: TRBJ1-2; v_gene: TRBV7-2; CDR3aa: CASSLRGENYGYTF
d_gene: TRBD2; j_gene: TRBJ2-5; v_gene: TRBV4-1; CDR3aa: CASSQDVASGRGWETQYF
d_gene: -; j_gene: TRBJ2-7; v_gene: TRBV11-2; CDR3aa: CASSTGSRFYEQYF
d_gene: TRBD1; j_gene: TRBJ2-1; v_gene: TRBV20-1; CDR3aa: CSASGDRALLPVYNEQFF
d_gene: -; j_gene: TRBJ1-5; v_gene: TRBV27; CDR3aa: CASSSVQGGSNQPQHF
d_gene: TRBD1; j_gene: TRBJ1-2; v_gene: TRBV18; CDR3aa: CASSRDRNNYGYTF
d_gene: TRBD1; j_gene: TRBJ1-5; v_gene: TRBV15; CDR3aa: CATSALRRTGTYNSNQPQHF
d_gene: -; j_gene: TRBJ2-3; v_gene: TRBV5-1; CDR3aa: CASSLDHFGITDTQYF